These T cell receptor beta chains were read from a single sample in a study of cytomegalovirus exposure and HLA in healthy donors. Here immunoSEQ multiplex PCR was the method, and the copy in TCRdb shows in-frame clones only, minus some. Of around 400,000 clones listed, approximately 90% were seen once; the top ten hold under 0.9%. Sequencing was performed on PBMCs. These receptors were collected from a woman between 18 and 29 years old in good health and CMV-seronegative. The CDR3 runs from the conserved cysteine through the conserved F or W. Each record gives: clone size, D gene, V gene, CDR3 length, J gene, CDR3 protein, CDR3 DNA. A D gene is named only where the DNA matches it firmly. Expanded clones get a size class; other rows say once, few or many, or leave the size out.

.,.,TRBV18,15,TRBJ1-5,CASSPGGVIDQPQHF,TGTGCCAGCTCACCAGGGGGGGTCATAGACCAGCCCCAGCATTTT
.,.,TRBV6-5,15,TRBJ1-1,CASSPQAGSATEAFF,TGTGCCAGCAGTCCACAGGCAGGGTCGGCTACTGAAGCTTTCTTT
.,TRBD1,TRBV4-1,14,TRBJ2-7,CASSPRDSTYEQYF,TGCGCCAGCAGCCCCCGGGACAGCACCTACGAGCAGTACTTC
.,.,TRBV7-9,11,TRBJ1-2,CASSLAGGYTF,TGTGCCAGCAGCTTAGCCGGTGGCTACACCTTC
.,.,TRBV10-3,14,TRBJ2-4,CAISEPHGENIQYF,TGTGCCATCAGTGAGCCACATGGAGAAAACATTCAGTACTTC
.,TRBD1,TRBV11-2,16,TRBJ2-6,CASSLGTGAGANVLTF,TGTGCCAGCAGCTTAGGAACAGGGGCTGGGGCCAACGTCCTGACTTTC
.,TRBD2,TRBV5-4,16,TRBJ2-3,CASSLFNGGSTDTQYF,TGTGCCAGCAGCTTGTTTAACGGGGGGAGCACAGATACGCAGTATTTT
.,.,TRBV2,13,TRBJ1-3,CARGGASGNTIYF,TGTGCCAGGGGGGGAGCCTCTGGAAACACCATATATTTT
.,TRBD2,TRBV4-1,11,TRBJ2-7,CASSREGEQYF,TGCGCCAGCAGTCGGGAGGGGGAGCAGTACTTC
.,TRBD2,TRBV7-6,17,TRBJ2-5,CASSRGSGGLAVETQYF,TGTGCCAGCAGCCGAGGGAGCGGGGGCCTGGCCGTGGAGACCCAGTACTTC
.,.,TRBV2,12,TRBJ2-3,CASNPTANTQYF,TGTGCCAGCAATCCGACTGCTAATACGCAGTATTTT
.,.,TRBV4-2,17,TRBJ1-4,CASSQAATDRINEKLFF,TGTGCCAGCAGCCAAGCGGCCACTGACAGAATTAATGAAAAACTGTTTTTT
.,TRBD2,TRBV4-2,16,TRBJ2-1,CASSQVGAGVYNEQFF,TGTGCCAGCAGCCAAGTAGGAGCGGGAGTCTACAATGAGCAGTTCTTC
.,.,TRBV30,13,TRBJ2-3,CAYQAASTDTQYF,TGTGCCTATCAGGCAGCTAGCACAGATACGCAGTATTTT
.,.,TRBV19,16,TRBJ2-2,CASSIEASANTGELFF,TGTGCCAGTAGTATAGAGGCTAGCGCAAACACCGGGGAGCTGTTTTTT
.,.,TRBV6-1,16,TRBJ2-2,CASSALGGTNTGELFF,TGTGCCAGCAGTGCCTTAGGGGGAACGAACACCGGGGAGCTGTTTTTT
.,TRBD2,TRBV7-9,17,TRBJ2-3,CASSFLLAGGPGDTQYF,TGTGCCAGCAGCTTCCTTCTAGCGGGAGGGCCCGGGGATACGCAGTATTTT
few,TRBD1,TRBV14,16,TRBJ2-1,CASSLLTGGGYNEQFF,TGTGCCAGCAGCCTCCTGACAGGGGGGGGCTACAATGAGCAGTTCTTC
.,.,TRBV6-6,14,TRBJ2-7,CASSYGGRTYEQYF,TGTGCCAGCAGTTACGGGGGCAGAACCTACGAGCAGTACTTC
.,.,TRBV5-5,12,TRBJ2-3,CASSLVEGAQYF,TGTGCCAGCAGCTTGGTTGAGGGGGCGCAGTATTTT
.,.,TRBV7-9,14,TRBJ2-7,CASSPKWRVYEQYF,TGTGCCAGCAGCCCCAAGTGGAGGGTCTACGAGCAGTACTTC
.,.,TRBV10-2,14,TRBJ1-1,CASREQGRDTEAFF,TGCGCCAGCAGAGAACAGGGAAGGGACACTGAAGCTTTCTTT
.,.,TRBV29-1,16,TRBJ2-5,CSVQRGTGGPQETQYF,TGCAGCGTTCAACGGGGAACGGGGGGCCCCCAAGAGACCCAGTACTTC
few,.,TRBV21-1,13,TRBJ1-1,CASTPSVDREAFF,TGTGCCAGCACCCCGAGCGTCGACAGAGAAGCTTTCTTT
.,.,TRBV19,14,TRBJ2-3,CASSTSYVTDTQYF,TGTGCCAGTAGTACGTCTTATGTCACAGATACGCAGTATTTT
.,TRBD2,TRBV6-5,15,TRBJ2-7,CASSYSHWEGNEQYF,TGTGCCAGCAGTTACTCCCACTGGGAGGGAAACGAGCAGTACTTC
.,TRBD2,TRBV11-2,17,TRBJ2-3,CASSDPASGTSTDTQYF,TGTGCCAGCAGCGACCCGGCTAGCGGGACGAGCACAGATACGCAGTATTTT
.,.,TRBV30,14,TRBJ2-5,CACVPQQIQETQYF,TGTGCCTGCGTCCCCCAACAGATCCAAGAGACCCAGTACTTC
.,.,TRBV29-1,11,TRBJ1-1,CSVEDGGGAFF,TGCAGCGTTGAAGATGGGGGCGGGGCTTTCTTT
.,TRBD1,TRBV5-8,14,TRBJ1-5,CASSPGQAGQPQHF,TGTGCCAGCAGCCCCGGACAGGCCGGACAGCCCCAGCATTTT
.,TRBD1,TRBV5-1,16,TRBJ2-7,CASSDPVTGVDYEQYF,TGCGCCAGCAGCGATCCCGTAACAGGGGTGGACTACGAGCAGTACTTC
.,.,TRBV9,15,TRBJ2-7,CASNPEGAPSYEQYF,TGTGCCAGCAACCCAGAGGGCGCCCCCTCCTACGAGCAGTACTTC
.,.,TRBV7-8,16,TRBJ1-5,CASSLGAGVGNQPQHF,TGTGCCAGCAGCCTAGGGGCAGGGGTTGGCAATCAGCCCCAGCATTTT
.,.,TRBV28,15,TRBJ2-1,CASSFRWKGGNEQFF,TGTGCCAGCAGTTTCCGTTGGAAGGGAGGCAATGAGCAGTTCTTC
.,TRBD2,TRBV14,13,TRBJ2-7,CASSRRGEYEQYF,TGTGCCAGCAGCCGGCGGGGGGAATACGAGCAGTACTTC
few,.,TRBV27,12,TRBJ2-2,CAGASNTGELFF,TGTGCCGGAGCATCGAACACCGGGGAGCTGTTTTTT
once,.,TRBV6-5,13,TRBJ1-1,CASSTELNTEAFF,TGTGCCAGCAGTACAGAGTTGAACACTGAAGCTTTCTTT
.,.,TRBV29-1,11,TRBJ2-2,CSVLVAGELFF,TGCAGCGTACTAGTGGCCGGGGAGCTGTTTTTT
.,.,TRBV7-9,16,TRBJ2-3,CASSSDRGRGADTQYF,TGTGCCAGCAGCTCCGACAGGGGCCGGGGGGCAGATACGCAGTATTTT
.,.,TRBV28,13,TRBJ1-5,CASKLSGAQPQHF,TGTGCCAGCAAATTGTCAGGGGCTCAGCCCCAGCATTTT
.,.,TRBV5-1,11,TRBJ2-1,CASSQNNEQFF,TGCGCCAGCAGCCAGAACAATGAGCAGTTCTTC
.,TRBD2,TRBV5-4,20,TRBJ2-1,CASSSGGLGWLAGSYNEQFF,TGTGCCAGCAGCTCCGGAGGTCTCGGATGGCTAGCGGGATCCTACAATGAGCAGTTCTTC
.,.,TRBV4-2,18,TRBJ1-4,CASSQVAAAGSANEKLFF,TGTGCCAGCAGCCAAGTGGCCGCCGCAGGTTCGGCTAATGAAAAACTGTTTTTT
.,TRBD1,TRBV10-2,14,TRBJ2-7,CASSKTGGDYEQYF,TGCGCCAGCAGCAAGACAGGGGGCGACTACGAGCAGTACTTC
.,.,TRBV1,17,TRBJ2-3,CTSSHTPGGWGTDTQYF,TGCACCAGCAGCCACACTCCAGGGGGCTGGGGCACAGATACGCAGTATTTT
.,TRBD1,TRBV5-1,16,TRBJ2-2,CASSRDRGTNTGELFF,TGCGCCAGCAGCCGCGACAGGGGGACGAACACCGGGGAGCTGTTTTTT
few,.,TRBV25-1,12,TRBJ2-7,CASSEGPYEQYF,TGTGCCAGCAGTGAGGGGCCCTACGAGCAGTACTTC
.,TRBD1,TRBV5-4,15,TRBJ1-1,CASSSLGTGAGEAFF,TGTGCCAGCAGTTCACTCGGGACAGGGGCGGGTGAAGCTTTCTTT
once,TRBD1,TRBV2,14,TRBJ1-2,CASSESDRGYGYTF,TGTGCCAGCAGTGAGTCGGACAGGGGATATGGCTACACCTTC
few,.,TRBV10-1,12,TRBJ2-1,CASSVAGPEQFF,TGCGCCAGCAGTGTCGCTGGGCCTGAGCAGTTCTTC
.,.,TRBV19,15,TRBJ2-7,CASSIRLEGLSEQYF,TGTGCCAGTAGTATCCGGTTGGAGGGTTTAAGCGAGCAGTACTTC
.,TRBD2,TRBV9,18,TRBJ2-7,CASSPPSGLAGNAYEQYF,TGTGCCAGCAGCCCCCCTTCTGGACTAGCGGGGAATGCTTACGAGCAGTACTTC
.,TRBD2,TRBV10-2,14,TRBJ2-7,CASSSTSTYYEQYF,TGCGCCAGCAGTTCGACTAGCACCTACTACGAGCAGTACTTC
few,.,TRBV5-1,13,TRBJ2-1,CASSLVGENEQFF,TGCGCCAGCAGCTTGGTTGGAGAGAATGAGCAGTTCTTC
.,TRBD1,TRBV28,15,TRBJ2-7,CASRLEGQGAYEQYF,TGTGCCAGCAGACTCGAGGGACAGGGGGCTTACGAGCAGTACTTC